Sequencing of this T cell receptor (beta chain) was carried out in a study of cytomegalovirus exposure and HLA in healthy donors. Overall study findings and caveats: About 87% or about 30% of the time was how often most TCR beta V segments were productive, according to an earlier analysis. There were some public TCRs occurring in many donors, but most TCR sequences were rare. Specificity for CMV antigens was confirmed in vitro for a few of the CMV-associated chains. CMV serostatus alone was available as immune exposure information.

The PCR used 60 Vbeta and 13 Jbeta primers. The repertoire was sequenced with immunoSEQ multiplex PCR; TCRdb's copy has only in-frame clones and lacks some. Of 120,000 to 150,000 clones detected, roughly four fifths appear once; the ten largest clones hold approximately 5.7%. Of note for this clone: What it binds is unknown.

The clonotype was recovered from a man aged 25-45 years in good health and CMV-seropositive. Sequenced input: PBMCs.

CDR3 coding DNA: TGTGCCAGCAGCCCCGACAGGGGAAGCAATCAGCCCCAGCATTTT. Protein product: CASSPDRGSNQPQHF. The chain is built from TRBV9 and TRBJ1-5; TRBD1 matches at 8 bases. This CDR3 has 15 amino acids. V dropped 4 bases and J dropped 1; count of bases not matched to a gene: 4. Per germline, CDR1 SGDLS and CDR2 YYNGEE.